This entry lists 17 T cell receptor beta chains sequenced from one sample in a study of T cells of healthy individuals listed by TCRdb under 2018. Libraries were constructed by 5' RACE. The reads were generated on an Illumina MiSeq. In TCRdb, the public reads were trimmed at Q25 with fastp and aligned with MiXCR, with productive beta chains retained. Rows merge per CDR3 protein into single entries with the most common DNA and genes. Within this sample are 50,000 to 55,000 distinct CDR3 sequences, with 14% to 15% of them counted one time only. The biggest ten clones account for about 16% of the sample. The receptor set was obtained from a human donor in good health.

As to this clonotype: A much larger clone differs by one base, so this may be a read error. This chain connects TRBV6-1 to TRBJ2-7; D may match TRBD1 or TRBD2 (5 bases each). The CDR3 runs to 13 residues. Trimming left V 5 bases short and J 6 bases short, with 14 bases between. The germline V gene has CDR1 MNHNS and CDR2 SASEGT. CDR3 sequence: CASSHSVRGEQYF. In DNA form, the CDR3 reads TGTGCCAGCAGTCACTCGGTGAGGGGCGAGCAGTACTTC.

In nucleotides, the CDR3 is TGCAGTGCTCATCCCTCTAGCGGGTTCAACACCGGGGAGCTGTTTTTT. Residues: CSAHPSSGFNTGELFF. The chain uses TRBV20-1 and TRBJ2-2; TRBD2 matches at 8 bases. J lost 2 bases, V lost 5 bases, and 10 bases had no gene match. The germline CDR1 and CDR2 sequences are DFQATT and SNEGSKA (reference sequence). This CDR3 has 16 amino acids.

This clonotype showed up many times. As DNA, the CDR3 is TGCAGTGCCCATACCGCGGGTACCGGTGAAGCTTTCTTT. Residues: CSAHTAGTGEAFF. The chain carries TRBV20-1 and TRBJ1-1; D not resolved. This CDR3 has 13 amino acids. The V end lost 6 bases, the J end lost 7 bases, and 18 bases lay between the germline ends. The V gene's germline CDR1 is DFQATT and CDR2 SNEGSKA (reference sequence).

The table lists this clonotype with a few counts. The chain has TRBV7-6 and TRBJ1-4; D call uncertain. The CDR3 sequence is 13 residues long. Germline CDR1 and CDR2: SGHVS and FNYEAQ. The V and J ends lost 5 bases and 4 bases respectively, with 8 bases between them. CDR3 residues: CASSRDRNEKLFF. The CDR3 DNA is TGTGCCAGCAGCCGAGACCGTAATGAAAAACTGTTTTTT.

The chain recombines TRBV20-1 with TRBJ2-7; perhaps TRBD2 as D (5 bases). Trimming removed 0 bases at V and 3 bases at J, with 15 bases between. This CDR3 is 15 amino acids long. CDR1 is DFQATT and CDR2 is SNEGSKA in the germline V gene (reference sequence). The CDR3 sequence: CSARDQRSAGYEQYF. CDR3 nucleotide sequence: TGCAGTGCTAGAGATCAGCGGAGCGCCGGCTACGAGCAGTACTTC.

This sequence joins TRBV7-9 and TRBJ1-2, with D perhaps TRBD1 (5 bases). V lost 1 base, J lost 8 bases, and 20 bases lay in between. This CDR3 region has 16 residues. In germline, CDR1 is SEHNR, CDR2 FQNEAQ (reference sequence). The CDR3 nucleotides are TGTGCCAGCAGCTTAGAGCCGGGTGGACAACTCGAGGGCTACACCTTC. Translated: CASSLEPGGQLEGYTF.

There are a few counts of this clonotype. This rearrangement joins TRBV9 to TRBJ1-3; a possible D gene is TRBD1 (5 bases). Per germline, CDR1 SGDLS and CDR2 YYNGEE. The CDR3 has 15 amino acids. Trimming stripped 2 bases from V and 0 bases from J, with 9 bases between. Written as DNA, the CDR3 is TGTGCCAGCAGCGTTGCAGGGAGCTCTGGAAACACCATATATTTT. It encodes CASSVAGSSGNTIYF.

V usage is TRBV27 and J usage is TRBJ2-2; unclear D gene. Per the germline V gene, CDR1 is MNHEY and CDR2 is SMNVEV (reference sequence). CDR3 size: 13 residues. V was clipped by 5 bases and J by 0 bases, with 4 bases between them. CDR3: CASSVANTGELFF. The CDR3, as DNA: TGTGCCAGCAGTGTCGCGAACACCGGGGAGCTGTTTTTT.

This clonotype has only a few counts. The chain is built from TRBV30 and TRBJ2-5, with TRBD2 matching over 7 bases. CDR3 length: 14 residues. In germline, CDR1 is GTSNPN, CDR2 SVGIG (reference sequence). V was clipped by 4 bases and J by 2 bases; unmatched bases: 7. Here the CDR3 DNA reads TGTGCCTGGAATAGGCTAGCGGATCAAGAGACCCAGTACTTC. Translation: CAWNRLADQETQYF.

This clonotype was observed many times. The DNA of the CDR3 is TGTGCCAGCAGCCCACTAGCCGGGACTAGCGCGGTAAATGAGCAGTTCTTC. Protein product: CASSPLAGTSAVNEQFF. The rearrangement links TRBV7-9 to TRBJ2-1; 10 positions match TRBD2. Germline CDR1 SEHNR, CDR2 FQNEAQ (reference sequence). The CDR3 runs to 17 residues. V trimming: 5 bases; J trimming: 7 bases; junction bases outside the gene matches: 14. Complete variable domain (other parts from reference TRBV7-9 and TRBJ2-1): DTGVSQNPRHKITKRGQNVTFRCDPISEHNRLYWYRQTLGQGPEFLTYFQNEAQLEKSRLLSDRFSAERPKGSFSTLEIQRTEQGDSAMYLCASSPLAGTSAVNEQFFGPGTRLTVL.

The V and J genes are TRBV27 and TRBJ2-3; D gene unclear. CDR1 and CDR2 from the germline V gene are MNHEY and SMNVEV (reference sequence). The CDR3 consists of 13 residues. Trimming stripped 3 bases from V and 0 bases from J, with 4 bases between. The CDR3 loop reads CASSFYSTDTQYF. DNA for the CDR3: TGTGCCAGCAGTTTCTATAGCACAGATACGCAGTATTTT.

The genes are TRBV2 and TRBJ1-5, with 10 bases lining up with TRBD1. From germline, CDR1 is SNHLY and CDR2 FYNNEI. Losses at the gene ends were 5 bases for V and 6 bases for J; bases not matched to a gene: 4. The CDR3 is made up of 14 amino acids. CDR3 bases: TGTGCCAGCAGTCGGGACAGGGGAACTCAGCCCCAGCATTTT. Translated, it gives CASSRDRGTQPQHF.

This clonotype was counted between two and nine times. This chain connects TRBV5-1 to TRBJ1-1, with a weak D call TRBD1 (6 bases). The germline CDR1 and CDR2 sequences are SGHRS and YFSETQ. The CDR3 runs 16 residues. The V end was cut by 0 bases, the J end by 0 bases, with 12 bases between. In DNA, the CDR3 is TGCGCCAGCAGCTTGGAAGTAAGGGACATGAACACTGAAGCTTTCTTT. It translates to CASSLEVRDMNTEAFF.

The rearrangement uses TRBV6-1 and TRBJ2-7; 9 bases agree with TRBD2. This CDR3 has 15 residues. The germline V gene has CDR1 MNHNS and CDR2 SASEGT. V was pared by 0 bases and J by 3 bases, with 3 bases of the junction left unmatched. In DNA, the CDR3 is TGTGCCAGCAGTGAAGCTACTAGCGGGTACTACGAGCAGTACTTC. Its translation is CASSEATSGYYEQYF.

This clonotype was detected many times. The CDR3 nucleotides are TGCGCCAGCAGTCTGGGGCAGGGGGGTTCCTACGAGCAGTACTTC. This sequence encodes CASSLGQGGSYEQYF. The chain is built from TRBV4-3 and TRBJ2-7; perhaps TRBD1 as D (7 bases). The CDR3 is made up of 15 amino acids. From germline, CDR1 is LGHNA and CDR2 YSLEER. V was trimmed by 6 bases and J by 1 base, leaving 16 bases between them.

This clonotype has more than one count but fewer than ten. The chain has TRBV20-1 and TRBJ1-5, with TRBD1 identical over 7 bases. This CDR3 region has 13 residues. Germline values: CDR1 DFQATT, CDR2 SNEGSKA (reference sequence). V lost 1 base and J lost 5; bases outside the gene matches: 2. CDR3 residues: CSARGTGDQPQHF. CDR3 DNA: TGCAGTGCTAGAGGGACAGGAGATCAGCCCCAGCATTTT.

This chain links TRBV3-1 with TRBJ1-2; a possible D gene is TRBD1 (5 bases). Germline CDR1 is LGHDT and CDR2 is YNNKEL (reference sequence). Trimming stripped 8 bases from V and 8 bases from J, with 12 bases between. The CDR3 has 11 residues. CDR3 loop: CASRHGGGYTF. The CDR3, as DNA: TGTGCCAGCCGACATGGGGGGGGCTACACCTTC.